The rows below give T cell receptor beta chains drawn from one sample of a study of shared clonotypes between healthy human individuals. Produced via immunoSEQ multiplex PCR; TCRdb's table is partial and in-frame only. Among some 2,000,000 clones listed, roughly 94% were seen once. Sequenced sample: naive CD8+ T cells sorted from blood. The receptors come from a man younger than 30 in good health. Each CDR3 is given with its conserved first and last residue. The order of the fields is CDR3 DNA, CDR3 protein, clone size, D gene, V gene, J gene. The D gene is left open where the match is weak. Where a row states a size, it is once, few, many or the class of an expanded clone; other rows omit it.

cdr3_nt: TGTGCCAGCACAGGACTAGCGGGAGGGGGAGAGACCCAGTACTTC
cdr3_aa: CASTGLAGGGETQYF
clone_size: -
d_call: TRBD2
v_call: TRBV2
j_call: TRBJ2-5

cdr3_nt: TGTGCCTGGAGTTCTGGAGCCGAAGAGACCCAGTACTTC
cdr3_aa: CAWSSGAEETQYF
clone_size: -
d_call: -
v_call: TRBV30
j_call: TRBJ2-5

cdr3_nt: TGTGCCAGCGGGACAGGGGTGAACACCGGGGAGCTGTTTTTT
cdr3_aa: CASGTGVNTGELFF
clone_size: -
d_call: TRBD1
v_call: TRBV2
j_call: TRBJ2-2

cdr3_nt: TGTGCCAGTAGTATTGGAGGGGATGGGCAGCCCCAGCATTTT
cdr3_aa: CASSIGGDGQPQHF
clone_size: -
d_call: -
v_call: TRBV19
j_call: TRBJ1-5

cdr3_nt: TGTGCCAGCAGCTCCGTAGACTGGTCCTACGAGCAGTACTTC
cdr3_aa: CASSSVDWSYEQYF
clone_size: -
d_call: -
v_call: TRBV7-2
j_call: TRBJ2-7

cdr3_nt: TGTGCCAGCAGCGCGGGGGGAGGGGACTCCTACGAGCAGTACTTC
cdr3_aa: CASSAGGGDSYEQYF
clone_size: -
d_call: TRBD2
v_call: TRBV9
j_call: TRBJ2-7

cdr3_nt: TGTGCCAGCACGAGGACAGGTATAGGGGAGAATGAGCAGTTCTTC
cdr3_aa: CASTRTGIGENEQFF
clone_size: -
d_call: TRBD1
v_call: TRBV5-4
j_call: TRBJ2-1

cdr3_nt: TGTGCCACCAGCAGAGCGGCGAGGGACTCCAAGTGGAATCAGCCCCAGCATTTT
cdr3_aa: CATSRAARDSKWNQPQHF
clone_size: -
d_call: -
v_call: TRBV15
j_call: TRBJ1-5

cdr3_nt: TGTGCCAGTAGTGGGGTTAGGGAGCAGTACTTC
cdr3_aa: CASSGVREQYF
clone_size: -
d_call: -
v_call: TRBV19
j_call: TRBJ2-7

cdr3_nt: TGTGCCAGCAGTTACTCCGGGGGGCTGGGAACTGAAGCTTTCTTT
cdr3_aa: CASSYSGGLGTEAFF
clone_size: -
d_call: -
v_call: TRBV6-5
j_call: TRBJ1-1

cdr3_nt: TGTGCCAGCAGCTTGCTGCCCCGGGACAGCTCCTACGAGCAGTACTTC
cdr3_aa: CASSLLPRDSSYEQYF
clone_size: -
d_call: TRBD1
v_call: TRBV5-4
j_call: TRBJ2-7

cdr3_nt: TGTGCCAGCAGCTTTAGCGAAGGGGAGACCCAGTACTTC
cdr3_aa: CASSFSEGETQYF
clone_size: -
d_call: -
v_call: TRBV7-9
j_call: TRBJ2-5

cdr3_nt: TGTGCCAGCAGTGAAAGTCCGACCATAGCCCATGAGCAGCTCTTC
cdr3_aa: CASSESPTIAHEQLF
clone_size: once
d_call: -
v_call: TRBV6-1
j_call: TRBJ2-1

cdr3_nt: TGTGCCAGCAGCTTGGCGGGAGGGTTCGATGAGCAGTTCTTC
cdr3_aa: CASSLAGGFDEQFF
clone_size: -
d_call: TRBD2
v_call: TRBV13
j_call: TRBJ2-1

cdr3_nt: TGTGCCAGCAGCGTAGGGGGAGGTGCCTACAATGAGCAGTTCTTC
cdr3_aa: CASSVGGGAYNEQFF
clone_size: -
d_call: -
v_call: TRBV9
j_call: TRBJ2-1

cdr3_nt: TGTGCCACCAGCAGACCCGGGGCAGGGGACTTCTACGAGCAGTACTTC
cdr3_aa: CATSRPGAGDFYEQYF
clone_size: -
d_call: -
v_call: TRBV15
j_call: TRBJ2-7

cdr3_nt: TGTGCCAGCAGTTTTGACGAGGAGTTAAATGAAAAACTGTTTTTT
cdr3_aa: CASSFDEELNEKLFF
clone_size: -
d_call: -
v_call: TRBV2
j_call: TRBJ1-4

cdr3_nt: TGTGCCAGCAGCTCCGGGACAGGGCTACAAGAAAAACTGTTTTTT
cdr3_aa: CASSSGTGLQEKLFF
clone_size: -
d_call: TRBD1
v_call: TRBV7-9
j_call: TRBJ1-4

cdr3_nt: TGCGCCAGCAGCCAAATGGACGCGGGAGAATGGAATGAGCAGTTCTTC
cdr3_aa: CASSQMDAGEWNEQFF
clone_size: -
d_call: TRBD2
v_call: TRBV4-3
j_call: TRBJ2-1

cdr3_nt: TGCGCCAGCAGCCAGACCTCCGCTAGCGGGATCTTCTCCTACGAGCAGTACTTC
cdr3_aa: CASSQTSASGIFSYEQYF
clone_size: -
d_call: TRBD2
v_call: TRBV4-3
j_call: TRBJ2-7

cdr3_nt: TGTGCCAGCAGTTACTCGTCAGACACAGATACGCAGTATTTT
cdr3_aa: CASSYSSDTDTQYF
clone_size: -
d_call: -
v_call: TRBV6-5
j_call: TRBJ2-3

cdr3_nt: TGTGCCAGCAGCTTAACGGATACAGATACGCAGTATTTT
cdr3_aa: CASSLTDTDTQYF
clone_size: -
d_call: -
v_call: TRBV13
j_call: TRBJ2-3

cdr3_nt: TGTGCCAGCAGCTTTGGTCCCGCCCCCCCCACGACAGGTGAAGCTTTCTTT
cdr3_aa: CASSFGPAPPTTGEAFF
clone_size: -
d_call: -
v_call: TRBV5-4
j_call: TRBJ1-1

cdr3_nt: TGCAGCGCCCCGGGACAGGGTTGGGAGACCCAGTACTTC
cdr3_aa: CSAPGQGWETQYF
clone_size: once
d_call: TRBD1
v_call: TRBV29-1
j_call: TRBJ2-5

cdr3_nt: TGTGCCAGCAGCTTAGTCGGGTCCGGGGCCAACGTCCTGACTTTC
cdr3_aa: CASSLVGSGANVLTF
clone_size: -
d_call: -
v_call: TRBV7-9
j_call: TRBJ2-6

cdr3_nt: TGCGCCAGCAGTCCGACGAACACTGAAGCTTTCTTT
cdr3_aa: CASSPTNTEAFF
clone_size: -
d_call: -
v_call: TRBV10-2
j_call: TRBJ1-1

cdr3_nt: TGTGCCACTTATGGGGACCGACTAGCGGCGAACACCGGGGAGCTGTTTTTT
cdr3_aa: CATYGDRLAANTGELFF
clone_size: -
d_call: TRBD2
v_call: TRBV2
j_call: TRBJ2-2

cdr3_nt: TGCGCCAGCAGCCCCCCCCGGGGGCAAGAGAAAGCTGAAGCTTTCTTT
cdr3_aa: CASSPPRGQEKAEAFF
clone_size: -
d_call: -
v_call: TRBV4-1
j_call: TRBJ1-1

cdr3_nt: TGTGCCACCAGCAGAGAAGTTCTAAGCTCCTATAATTCACCCCTCCACTTT
cdr3_aa: CATSREVLSSYNSPLHF
clone_size: -
d_call: -
v_call: TRBV15
j_call: TRBJ1-6

cdr3_nt: TGTGCCTGGAGGGAGACAGTCTCCTGGGAAGCTTTCTTT
cdr3_aa: CAWRETVSWEAFF
clone_size: -
d_call: -
v_call: TRBV30
j_call: TRBJ1-1

cdr3_nt: TGCGCCAGCAGCCCTGGACTAGCGGGAGACGAGCAGTACTTC
cdr3_aa: CASSPGLAGDEQYF
clone_size: -
d_call: TRBD2
v_call: TRBV4-3
j_call: TRBJ2-7

cdr3_nt: TGTGCCAGCAGCTTAGTAATAGGGGAGGGCTACACCTTC
cdr3_aa: CASSLVIGEGYTF
clone_size: -
d_call: -
v_call: TRBV7-6
j_call: TRBJ1-2

cdr3_nt: TGTGCCAGCAGCTTCGGACGACTAGACCACTCCTACAATGAGCAGTTCTTC
cdr3_aa: CASSFGRLDHSYNEQFF
clone_size: -
d_call: -
v_call: TRBV5-6
j_call: TRBJ2-1

cdr3_nt: TGTGCCAGCAGTTACGGCGGAGTCTACGAGCAGTACTTC
cdr3_aa: CASSYGGVYEQYF
clone_size: -
d_call: -
v_call: TRBV6-6
j_call: TRBJ2-7

cdr3_nt: TGTGCCAGTAGTATAGCCCCCGTGACCGTCAATGAGCAGTTCTTC
cdr3_aa: CASSIAPVTVNEQFF
clone_size: -
d_call: -
v_call: TRBV19
j_call: TRBJ2-1

cdr3_nt: TGTGCCAGCAGCCCCCGGGACAGGGCCTACGAGCAGTACTTC
cdr3_aa: CASSPRDRAYEQYF
clone_size: -
d_call: TRBD1
v_call: TRBV27
j_call: TRBJ2-7

cdr3_nt: TGTGCCAGCAACCGTGGGGGGCTGGGGTATAATTCACCCCTCCACTTT
cdr3_aa: CASNRGGLGYNSPLHF
clone_size: -
d_call: -
v_call: TRBV7-9
j_call: TRBJ1-6

cdr3_nt: TGTGCCTGGAGTGACCGGGAGGCATCCTACGAGCAGTACTTC
cdr3_aa: CAWSDREASYEQYF
clone_size: -
d_call: TRBD2
v_call: TRBV30
j_call: TRBJ2-7

cdr3_nt: TGTGCCAGCAGTTTCGGGACTTCACTCTCCTACAATGAGCAGTTCTTC
cdr3_aa: CASSFGTSLSYNEQFF
clone_size: -
d_call: -
v_call: TRBV27
j_call: TRBJ2-1

cdr3_nt: TGTGCCAGCAGCGTGTCGGGAGAAAGGGCCTACGAGCAGTACTTC
cdr3_aa: CASSVSGERAYEQYF
clone_size: -
d_call: -
v_call: TRBV9
j_call: TRBJ2-7

cdr3_nt: TGTGCCAGCAGCTTACGGGACAGTCCATGGGATACGCAGTATTTT
cdr3_aa: CASSLRDSPWDTQYF
clone_size: once
d_call: TRBD1
v_call: TRBV5-6
j_call: TRBJ2-3

cdr3_nt: TGTGCCAACCGTTTGGACAGTCTTATGAACACTGAAGCTTTCTTT
cdr3_aa: CANRLDSLMNTEAFF
clone_size: -
d_call: -
v_call: TRBV2
j_call: TRBJ1-1

cdr3_nt: TGTGCCAGCAGCCAGCGGGACAGTTACTATTCACCCCTCCACTTT
cdr3_aa: CASSQRDSYYSPLHF
clone_size: -
d_call: TRBD1
v_call: TRBV14
j_call: TRBJ1-6

cdr3_nt: TGTGCCAGCAGCTCTGGACTAAAGATAGAGCAGTTCTTC
cdr3_aa: CASSSGLKIEQFF
clone_size: -
d_call: -
v_call: TRBV7-9
j_call: TRBJ2-1

cdr3_nt: TGTGCCAGCAGCTTTGGGAGCGGACCTGCCTACGAGCAGTACTTC
cdr3_aa: CASSFGSGPAYEQYF
clone_size: -
d_call: -
v_call: TRBV7-8
j_call: TRBJ2-7

cdr3_nt: TGTGCCAGCAGCTTAGATGCCGAAGAGACCCAGTACTTC
cdr3_aa: CASSLDAEETQYF
clone_size: -
d_call: -
v_call: TRBV7-2
j_call: TRBJ2-5

cdr3_nt: TGTGCCAGCAGTTTAGGACAAGTCCACGAGCAGTACTTC
cdr3_aa: CASSLGQVHEQYF
clone_size: -
d_call: -
v_call: TRBV28
j_call: TRBJ2-7

cdr3_nt: TGTGCCAGCACACTGTGGGGGAGCTCCTACAATGAGCAGTTCTTC
cdr3_aa: CASTLWGSSYNEQFF
clone_size: -
d_call: -
v_call: TRBV13
j_call: TRBJ2-1

cdr3_nt: TGTGCCAGCAGCCCGATGGACAGGGGATACAATGAGCAGTTCTTC
cdr3_aa: CASSPMDRGYNEQFF
clone_size: -
d_call: TRBD1
v_call: TRBV7-2
j_call: TRBJ2-1

cdr3_nt: TGTGCCCTGGCGGGGGACAGCCCCATGAACACTGAAGCTTTCTTT
cdr3_aa: CALAGDSPMNTEAFF
clone_size: -
d_call: TRBD1
v_call: TRBV30
j_call: TRBJ1-1

cdr3_nt: TGTGCCAGCAGCCAGACCGGGACGACATATAACGATGAAACAGATACGCAGTATTTT
cdr3_aa: CASSQTGTTYNDETDTQYF
clone_size: -
d_call: -
v_call: TRBV7-8
j_call: TRBJ2-3

cdr3_nt: TGTGCCAGCAGTAAACAAACCTACGAGCAGTACTTC
cdr3_aa: CASSKQTYEQYF
clone_size: once
d_call: -
v_call: TRBV6-6
j_call: TRBJ2-7

cdr3_nt: TGTGCCAGCAGCTCCCACCCCCCCAAGACCAACTACAATGAGCAGTTCTTC
cdr3_aa: CASSSHPPKTNYNEQFF
clone_size: -
d_call: -
v_call: TRBV5-6
j_call: TRBJ2-1

cdr3_nt: TGCACCAGCAGCCCTCGGCGGGAGGCTGGGGACAATGAGCAGTTCTTC
cdr3_aa: CTSSPRREAGDNEQFF
clone_size: -
d_call: -
v_call: TRBV1
j_call: TRBJ2-1

cdr3_nt: TGTGCCAGCGGAGGGGGGGAGGCTGAAGCTTTCTTT
cdr3_aa: CASGGGEAEAFF
clone_size: -
d_call: -
v_call: TRBV7-9
j_call: TRBJ1-1